This T cell receptor (beta chain) is drawn from a study of CD8 T cells in ankylosing spondylitis (TCRdb year 2017). As for the study more broadly: To find TCR variants linked to disease, the study profiled T cell receptor beta repertoires in ankylosing spondylitis patients and healthy donors. The full study cohort was made up of about 25 ankylosing spondylitis patients and fewer than 120 healthy donors. Peripheral blood was sampled, and synovial fluid was also collected from ankylosing spondylitis patients. Study-wide findings and limitations: A CD8+ phenotype was shown by the disease-linked clones, which were found at relatively low frequencies in peripheral blood. A TCR beta motif made up of seven or eight highly homologous amino acid variants appeared to be characteristic of blood from ankylosing spondylitis patients. The disease-linked clones were reported to be significantly enriched in matched synovial fluid samples from ankylosing spondylitis patients. Some motif variants were previously reported in synovial fluid and blood of reactive arthritis patients, suggesting common disease-initiation mechanisms.

About this clonotype: Its binding antigen is unknown. It has no much larger one-base neighbor in the sample; base qualities were not kept.

From the cysteine up to the phenylalanine, the CDR3 has a length of 14 residues. Of all the DNA, just the CDR3 is kept, 42 bases in frame from base 1. The germline V gene (reference sequence) specifies DFQATT as CDR1 and SNEGSKA as CDR2. At the junction V is shortened by 3 bases and J by 2 bases, with 11 bases in between. TCRdb names Illumina HiSeq 2500 as the instrument used. Quantitative 5'-RACE with molecular barcodes was the method used to prepare the TCR beta libraries. The authors' pipeline ran thus. Disease-linked TCR variants were identified with a new computational method built on a probabilistic model of VDJ rearrangement. TCRdb trimmed the raw reads at Q25, called clones with MiXCR and kept productive beta chains. Rows are unified per CDR3 protein, each entry keeping the most common DNA and genes. The V and J calls and clone size come from TCRdb's table, not from the authors' own analysis. The sample yields 300,000 to 400,000 distinct CDR3 sequences; around 10% were counted once. The ten largest clones take up 8% to 9.5% of the sample.

The rearrangement joined TRBV20-1 to TRBJ1-3; the D gene cannot be named for sure. This TCR came from a female donor with ankylosing spondylitis or in good health (not recorded which). The sample comprised blood, either unsorted or a sorted T cell fraction (not recorded which). The CDR3 corresponds to CSASVPGTGNTIYF. The DNA reads as follows: TGCAGTGCTAGCGTCCCGGGAACTGGAAACACCATATATTTT.